These T cell receptor beta chains were read from a single sample in a study of blood T cell repertoires in COVID-19. The assay was immunoSEQ multiplex PCR, and TCRdb's table has in-frame clones only and misses some. The sample consists of roughly 500,000 clones, around 89% of them appearing once. The sequenced material came from PBMCs or T cells enriched from blood (not recorded which). These receptors came from a woman aged 40 to 49 who had recovered from COVID-19. The CDR3 runs from the conserved cysteine through the conserved F or W. D genes are given only for firm matches. Clone size is not always given. Where it is, it says once, few, many or a class for expanded clones.

>-|-|TRBJ2-5|TRBV7-2
TGTGCCAGCAGCTGGGACTCAGAGACCCAGTACTTC
CASSWDSETQYF
>TRBD2|few|TRBJ2-3|TRBV30
TGTGCCTGGAGTGTTATGACTAGCGGGAGTGCAGATACGCAGTATTTT
CAWSVMTSGSADTQYF
>TRBD2|-|TRBJ2-3|TRBV19
TGTGCCAGTACGCTAGCGGGTATCACAGATACGCAGTATTTT
CASTLAGITDTQYF
>TRBD2|-|TRBJ2-7|TRBV7-9
TGTGCCAGCAGCTTATGGAGCGGGAATGGGGCCGAGCAGTACTTC
CASSLWSGNGAEQYF
>-|-|TRBJ2-3|TRBV7-2
TGTGCCAGCAGCCGGTGGGGGACTCCGGCATTTGGCACAGATACGCAGTATTTT
CASSRWGTPAFGTDTQYF
>TRBD2|-|TRBJ2-1|TRBV3-1/TRBV3-2
TGTGCCAGCAGCCAAGTAGCGGGAGGACTTAATGAGCAGTTCTTC
CASSQVAGGLNEQFF
>-|-|TRBJ2-1|TRBV5-5
TGTGCCAGCAGCTTGGGTCTAGCCCACTCCTACAATGAGCAGTTCTTC
CASSLGLAHSYNEQFF
>TRBD1|-|TRBJ2-7|TRBV15
TGTGCCACCAGCAGAGACTGGGACAGGCCCTACGAGCAGTACTTC
CATSRDWDRPYEQYF
>-|-|TRBJ1-3|TRBV3-1/TRBV3-2
TGTGCCAGCAGCCAAGGATCGGCGGGCTCTGGAAACACCATATATTTT
CASSQGSAGSGNTIYF
>-|-|TRBJ1-2|TRBV30
TGTGCCTGGAGTAGGGGCTTAAACTATGGCTACACCTTC
CAWSRGLNYGYTF
>TRBD1|-|TRBJ2-7|TRBV11-2
TGTGCCAGCAGCCGCCGTCCCTCCGGGACAGAAGACTACGAGCAGTACTTC
CASSRRPSGTEDYEQYF
>TRBD2|-|TRBJ2-5|TRBV19
TGTGCCAGTAGTCTTACTGGCGGGAGGGCCAGAGAGACCCAGTACTTC
CASSLTGGRARETQYF
>TRBD1|-|TRBJ1-2|TRBV25-1
TGTGCCAGCAGTGAATACGGACAGGGAATCTCTAACTATGGCTACACCTTC
CASSEYGQGISNYGYTF
>-|-|TRBJ2-3|TRBV5-4
TGTGCCAGCAGCTTGACCGGGGGTAGCACAGATACGCAGTATTTT
CASSLTGGSTDTQYF
>TRBD2|-|TRBJ2-2|TRBV5-1
TGCGCCAGCAGCTTAGTAAGCGGGAGAATTCGCACCGGGGAGCTGTTTTTT
CASSLVSGRIRTGELFF
>-|-|TRBJ2-5|TRBV27
TGTGCCAGCAGTTTATGGGGGGACGAGACCCAGTACTTC
CASSLWGDETQYF
>-|-|TRBJ2-7|TRBV7-8
TGTGCCAGCAGCCTAGGTTTTGGGGGCGGCAGGGGAGACTACGAGCAGTACTTC
CASSLGFGGGRGDYEQYF
>-|few|TRBJ2-7|TRBV5-1
TGCGCCAGCAGCTTGACTCAAAGTTACGAGCAGTACTTC
CASSLTQSYEQYF
>-|-|TRBJ1-2|TRBV14
TGTGCCAGCAGCCAAGATCAGGGTAACTATGGCTACACCTTC
CASSQDQGNYGYTF
>-|-|TRBJ2-5|TRBV3-1/TRBV3-2
TGTGCCAGCAGCCCCCTGATCGAGGGAGAGACCCAGTACTTC
CASSPLIEGETQYF
>TRBD2|few|TRBJ2-7|TRBV19
TGTGCCAGTAGTCCTAGCGGCACCTACGAGCAGTACTTC
CASSPSGTYEQYF
>TRBD1|-|TRBJ1-1|TRBV2
TGTGCCACCACGCCCGGCAGGGGGTACATGAACACTGAAGCTTTCTTT
CATTPGRGYMNTEAFF
>-|-|TRBJ2-7|TRBV27
TGTGCCAGCAGTCAGGGACTCCGACAGTACTTC
CASSQGLRQYF
>-|-|TRBJ2-1|TRBV7-9
TGTGCCAGCAGCTTAGGTCACTACAATGAGCAGTTCTTC
CASSLGHYNEQFF
>TRBD1|-|TRBJ1-5|TRBV30
TGTGCCTGGAGTAAACAGGGGGATCAGCCCCAGCATTTT
CAWSKQGDQPQHF
>TRBD1|-|TRBJ1-2|TRBV6-2/TRBV6-3
TGTGCCAGCAGTGACCGGACAGGGTTATTCTATGGCTACACCTTC
CASSDRTGLFYGYTF
>-|-|TRBJ1-2|TRBV30
TGTGCCTGGGAGGTTTACTATGGCTACACCTTC
CAWEVYYGYTF